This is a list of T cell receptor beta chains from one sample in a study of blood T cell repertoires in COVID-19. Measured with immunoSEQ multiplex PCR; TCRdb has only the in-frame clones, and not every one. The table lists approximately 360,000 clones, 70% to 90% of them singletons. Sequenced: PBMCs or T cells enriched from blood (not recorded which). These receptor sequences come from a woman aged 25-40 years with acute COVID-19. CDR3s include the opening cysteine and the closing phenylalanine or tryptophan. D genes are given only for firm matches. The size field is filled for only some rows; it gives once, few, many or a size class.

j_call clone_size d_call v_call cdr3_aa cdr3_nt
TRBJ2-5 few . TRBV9 CASSSTGLFQETQYF TGTGCCAGCAGCTCGACCGGGTTGTTCCAAGAGACCCAGTACTTC
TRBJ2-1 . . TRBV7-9 CASSRDSSYNEQFF TGTGCCAGCAGCCGGGACTCCTCCTACAATGAGCAGTTCTTC
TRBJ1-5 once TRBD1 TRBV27 CASSQGQRGQLSQPQHF TGTGCCAGCAGTCAGGGACAGCGTGGGCAGCTCAGTCAGCCCCAGCATTTT
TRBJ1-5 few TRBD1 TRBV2 CASTEGTGGGNQPQHF TGTGCCAGCACCGAAGGGACAGGGGGCGGCAATCAGCCCCAGCATTTT
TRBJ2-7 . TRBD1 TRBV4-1 CASSQRQGVVEQYF TGCGCCAGCAGCCAGCGACAGGGGGTCGTCGAGCAGTACTTC
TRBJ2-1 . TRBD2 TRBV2 CASRETSGVYNEQFF TGTGCCAGCAGGGAGACTAGCGGGGTTTACAATGAGCAGTTCTTC
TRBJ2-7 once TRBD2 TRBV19 CASSPLAGPQYEQYF TGTGCCAGTAGCCCCCTAGCGGGACCTCAATACGAGCAGTACTTC
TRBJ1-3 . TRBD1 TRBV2 CASRLRDRGTGNTIYF TGTGCCAGCAGACTCCGGGACAGGGGAACGGGAAACACCATATATTTT
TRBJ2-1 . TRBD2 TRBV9 CASSVSGSSYNEQFF TGTGCCAGCAGCGTAAGCGGGAGCTCCTACAATGAGCAGTTCTTC
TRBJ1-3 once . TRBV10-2 CASSVFSGNTIYF TGCGCCAGCAGTGTCTTTTCTGGAAACACCATATATTTT
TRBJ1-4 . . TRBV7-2 CASSLGTGLENEKLFF TGTGCCAGCAGCTTAGGAACGGGACTTGAGAATGAAAAACTGTTTTTT
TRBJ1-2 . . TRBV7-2 CASRLTGPYGYTF TGTGCCAGCAGGCTCACAGGGCCCTATGGCTACACCTTC
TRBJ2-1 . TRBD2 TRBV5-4 CASSFSGGAGEQFF TGTGCCAGCAGCTTTAGCGGGGGGGCCGGTGAGCAGTTCTTC
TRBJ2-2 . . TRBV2 CASSEALQGMVTGELFF TGTGCCAGCAGTGAAGCGCTTCAGGGGATGGTTACCGGGGAGCTGTTTTTT
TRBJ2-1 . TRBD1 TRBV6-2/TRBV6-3 CASSSSGTGSYNEQFF TGTGCCAGCAGTTCGTCCGGGACAGGGTCCTACAATGAGCAGTTCTTC
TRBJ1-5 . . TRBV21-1 CASSKEGFGGTGGHF TGTGCCAGCAGCAAAGAAGGGTTTGGAGGGACAGGGGGTCATTTT
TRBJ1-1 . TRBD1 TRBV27 CASSSQQGGATEAFF TGTGCCAGCAGTTCCCAACAGGGGGGGGCGACTGAAGCTTTCTTT
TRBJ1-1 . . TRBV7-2 CASSQTKRNTEAFF TGTGCCAGCAGCCAAACTAAAAGGAACACTGAAGCTTTCTTT
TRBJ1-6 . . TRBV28 CASSLEPGISPLHF TGTGCCAGCAGTTTAGAGCCGGGAATCTCACCCCTCCACTTT
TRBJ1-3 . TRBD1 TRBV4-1 CASSPGQGTSGNTIYF TGCGCCAGCAGCCCTGGACAGGGGACGTCTGGAAACACCATATATTTT
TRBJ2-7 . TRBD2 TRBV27 CASSPGRAVDEQYF TGTGCCAGCAGCCCGGGGAGGGCGGTTGACGAGCAGTACTTC
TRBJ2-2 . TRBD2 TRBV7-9 CASSLVAGGPAGELFF TGTGCCAGCAGCTTAGTCGCGGGGGGGCCCGCCGGGGAGCTGTTTTTT
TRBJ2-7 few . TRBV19 CASSLQGSYEQYF TGTGCCAGTAGCCTACAGGGCTCCTACGAGCAGTACTTC
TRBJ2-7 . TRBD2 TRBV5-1 CASSILASPVYEQYF TGCGCCAGCAGTATACTAGCGTCTCCGGTCTACGAGCAGTACTTC